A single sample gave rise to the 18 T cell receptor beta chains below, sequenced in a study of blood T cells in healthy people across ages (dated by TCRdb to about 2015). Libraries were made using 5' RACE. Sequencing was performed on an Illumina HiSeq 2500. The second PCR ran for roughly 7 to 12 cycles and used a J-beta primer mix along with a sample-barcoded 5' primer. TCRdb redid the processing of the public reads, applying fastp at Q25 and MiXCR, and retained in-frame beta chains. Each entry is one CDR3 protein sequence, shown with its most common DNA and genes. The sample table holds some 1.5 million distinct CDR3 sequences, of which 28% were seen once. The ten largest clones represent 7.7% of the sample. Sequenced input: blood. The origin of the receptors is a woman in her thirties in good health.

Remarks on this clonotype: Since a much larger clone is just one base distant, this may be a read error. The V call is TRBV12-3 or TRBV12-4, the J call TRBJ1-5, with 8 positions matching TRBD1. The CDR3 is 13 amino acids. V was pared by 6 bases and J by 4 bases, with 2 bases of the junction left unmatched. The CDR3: CASRGQENQPQHF. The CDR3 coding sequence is TGTGCCAGCAGGGGACAGGAGAATCAGCCCCAGCATTTT.

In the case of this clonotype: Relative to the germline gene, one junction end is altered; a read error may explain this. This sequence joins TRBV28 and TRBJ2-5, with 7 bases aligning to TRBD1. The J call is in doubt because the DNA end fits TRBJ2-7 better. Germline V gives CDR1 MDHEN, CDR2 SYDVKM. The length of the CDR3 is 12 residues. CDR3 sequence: CAGSFGQDEQYF. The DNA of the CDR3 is TGTGCCGGCAGTTTTGGACAGGACGAGCAGTACTTC.

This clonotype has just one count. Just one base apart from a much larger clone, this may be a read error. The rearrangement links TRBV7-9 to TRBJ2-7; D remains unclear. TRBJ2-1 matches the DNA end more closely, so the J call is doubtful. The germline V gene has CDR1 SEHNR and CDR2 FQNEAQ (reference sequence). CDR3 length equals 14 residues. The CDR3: CASSPQRSSYEQFF. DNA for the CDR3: TGTGCCAGCAGCCCTCAACGAAGCTCCTACGAGCAGTTCTTC.

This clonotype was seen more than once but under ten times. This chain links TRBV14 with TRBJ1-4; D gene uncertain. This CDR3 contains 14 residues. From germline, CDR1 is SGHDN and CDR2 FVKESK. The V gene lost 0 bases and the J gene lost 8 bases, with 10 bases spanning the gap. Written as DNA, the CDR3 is TGTGCCAGCAGCCAAGATTGGCCGGAGGAAAAACTGTTTTTT. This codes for CASSQDWPEEKLFF.

This CDR3 is CASSFGRIGRGAFF. DNA for the CDR3: TGTGCCAGCAGTTTCGGGAGGATAGGTCGGGGAGCTTTCTTT. This chain connects TRBV28 to TRBJ1-1; no clear D gene. This CDR3 has 14 residues. The V gene lost 3 bases and the J gene lost 10 bases, with 18 bases spanning the gap. Germline CDR1 is MDHEN and CDR2 is SYDVKM.

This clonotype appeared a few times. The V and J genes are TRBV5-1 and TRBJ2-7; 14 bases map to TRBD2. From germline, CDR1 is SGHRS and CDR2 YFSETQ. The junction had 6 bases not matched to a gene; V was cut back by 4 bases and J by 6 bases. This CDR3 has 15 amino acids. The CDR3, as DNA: TGCGCCAGCAGCGGCGGGACTAGCGGGGGAAGCGAGCAGTACTTC. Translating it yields CASSGGTSGGSEQYF.

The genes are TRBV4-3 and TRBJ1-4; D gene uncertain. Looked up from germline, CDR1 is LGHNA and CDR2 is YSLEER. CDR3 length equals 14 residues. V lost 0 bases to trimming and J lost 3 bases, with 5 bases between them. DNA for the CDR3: TGCGCCAGCAGCCAAGATTTCTCTAATGAAAAACTGTTTTTT. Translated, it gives CASSQDFSNEKLFF.

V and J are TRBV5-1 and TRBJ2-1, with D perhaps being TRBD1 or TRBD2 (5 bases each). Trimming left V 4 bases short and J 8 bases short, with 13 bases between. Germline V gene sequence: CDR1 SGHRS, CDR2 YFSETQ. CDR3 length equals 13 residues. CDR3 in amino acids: CASSGTPQDEQFF. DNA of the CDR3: TGCGCCAGCAGCGGGACCCCTCAGGATGAGCAGTTCTTC.

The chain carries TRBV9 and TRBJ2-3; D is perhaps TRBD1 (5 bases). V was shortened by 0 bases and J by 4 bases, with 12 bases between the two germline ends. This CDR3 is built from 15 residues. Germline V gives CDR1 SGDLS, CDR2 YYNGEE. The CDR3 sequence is CASSVADIDADTQYF. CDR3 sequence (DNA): TGTGCCAGCAGCGTAGCGGACATCGACGCAGATACGCAGTATTTT. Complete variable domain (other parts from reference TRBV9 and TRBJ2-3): DSGVTQTPKHLITATGQRVTLRCSPRSGDLSVYWYQQSLDQGLQFLIQYYNGEERAKGNILERFSAQQFPDLHSELNLSSLELGDSALYFCASSVADIDADTQYFGPGTRLTVL.

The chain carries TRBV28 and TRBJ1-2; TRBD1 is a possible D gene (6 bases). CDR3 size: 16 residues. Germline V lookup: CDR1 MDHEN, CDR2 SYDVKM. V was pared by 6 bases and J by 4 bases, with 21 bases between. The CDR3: CASRSPPRGVGYGYTF. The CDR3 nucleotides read TGTGCCAGCAGATCCCCCCCTAGGGGGGTGGGCTATGGCTACACCTTC.

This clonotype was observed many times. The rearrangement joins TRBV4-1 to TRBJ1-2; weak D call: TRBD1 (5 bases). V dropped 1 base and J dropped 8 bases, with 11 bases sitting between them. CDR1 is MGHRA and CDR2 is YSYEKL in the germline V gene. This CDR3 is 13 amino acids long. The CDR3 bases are TGCGCCAGCAGCCAAGGGAGGGGAGGCGGCTACACCTTC. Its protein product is CASSQGRGGGYTF.

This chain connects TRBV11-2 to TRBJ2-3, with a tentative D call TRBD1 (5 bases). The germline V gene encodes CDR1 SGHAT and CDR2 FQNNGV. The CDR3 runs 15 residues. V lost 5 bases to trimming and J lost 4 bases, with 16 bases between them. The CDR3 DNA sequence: TGTGCCAGCAGCCCTCCACGGACAAGCCCAGATACGCAGTATTTT. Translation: CASSPPRTSPDTQYF.

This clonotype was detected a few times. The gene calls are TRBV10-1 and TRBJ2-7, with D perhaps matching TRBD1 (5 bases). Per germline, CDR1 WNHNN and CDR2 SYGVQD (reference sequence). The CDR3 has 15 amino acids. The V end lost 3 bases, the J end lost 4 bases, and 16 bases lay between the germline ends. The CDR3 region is CASSDQGIILYEQYF. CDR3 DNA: TGCGCCAGCAGTGATCAGGGAATAATTTTATACGAGCAGTACTTC.

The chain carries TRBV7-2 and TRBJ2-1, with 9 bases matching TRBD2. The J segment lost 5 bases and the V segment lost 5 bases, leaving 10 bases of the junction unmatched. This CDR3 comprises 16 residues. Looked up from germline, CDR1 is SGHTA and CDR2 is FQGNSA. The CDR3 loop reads CASSHHAGLANNEQFF. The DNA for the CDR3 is TGTGCCAGCAGCCATCACGCAGGACTAGCGAACAATGAGCAGTTCTTC. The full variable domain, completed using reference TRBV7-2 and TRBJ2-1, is GAGVSQSPSNKVTEKGKDVELRCDPISGHTALYWYRQSLGQGLEFLIYFQGNSAPDKSGLPSDRFSAERTGGSVSTLTIQRTQQEDSAVYLCASSHHAGLANNEQFFGPGTRLTVL.

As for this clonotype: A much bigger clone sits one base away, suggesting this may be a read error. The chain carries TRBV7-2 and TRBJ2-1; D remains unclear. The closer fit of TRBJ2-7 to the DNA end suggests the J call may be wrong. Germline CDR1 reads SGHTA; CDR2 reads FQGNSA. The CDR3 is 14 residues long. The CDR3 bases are TGTGCCAGCAACCGTATCAGCTCCTACAATGAGCAGTACTTC. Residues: CASNRISSYNEQYF.

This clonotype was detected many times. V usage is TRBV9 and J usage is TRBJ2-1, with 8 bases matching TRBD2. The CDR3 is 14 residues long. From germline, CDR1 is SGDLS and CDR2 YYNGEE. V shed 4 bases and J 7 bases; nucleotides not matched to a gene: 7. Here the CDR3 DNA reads TGTGCCAGCAGCCCCCGCGGGGGGAAGAATGAGCAGTTCTTC. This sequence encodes CASSPRGGKNEQFF.

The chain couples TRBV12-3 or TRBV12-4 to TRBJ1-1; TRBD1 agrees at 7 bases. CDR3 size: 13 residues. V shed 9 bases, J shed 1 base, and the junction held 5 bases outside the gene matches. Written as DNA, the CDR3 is TGTGCCAGTCTGGGACAGACGAACACTGAAGCTTTCTTT. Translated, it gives CASLGQTNTEAFF.

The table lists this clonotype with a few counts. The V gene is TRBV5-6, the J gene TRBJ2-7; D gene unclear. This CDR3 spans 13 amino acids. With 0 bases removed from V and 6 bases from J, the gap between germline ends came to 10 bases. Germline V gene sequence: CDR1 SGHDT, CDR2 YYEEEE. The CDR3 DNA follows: TGTGCCAGCAGCTTGGTATTAGCAGGCGAGCAGTACTTC. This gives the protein CASSLVLAGEQYF.